One sample yielded the 28 T cell receptor beta chains listed below, sequenced in a study of CD8+ T cells in alopecia areata. The authors extracted RNA and reverse transcribed it into cDNA as the sequencing template. Assay used: immunoSEQ multiplex PCR; TCRdb lists only in-frame clones, some missing. The sample lists roughly 140,000 clones, less than 65% occurring once. Sequenced: CD8+ T cells sorted from blood. The receptors derive from a human donor in good health.

The J gene is TRBJ1-5, the V gene TRBV27, with no clear D. Looked up from germline, CDR1 is MNHEY and CDR2 is SMNVEV (reference sequence). Trimming took 10 bases from V and 6 from J, leaving 16 bases between them. The CDR3 is 13 residues long. The CDR3 DNA is TGTGCCATCGACCTCAGTCGTCGTCAGCCCCAGCATTTT. Its translation: CAIDLSRRQPQHF.

The chain recombines TRBV27 with TRBJ1-1; D remains unclear. CDR1 MNHEY and CDR2 SMNVEV come from the germline V gene (reference sequence). V shed 2 bases and J shed 5 bases, with 12 bases lying between them. There are 14 residues in the CDR3. The DNA for the CDR3 is TGTGCCAGCAGTTTACAGGTCGGCGGAACTGAAGCTTTCTTT. Amino acids: CASSLQVGGTEAFF.

This clone was found a few times. A clone one base away is much larger, so this may be a read error. The genes are TRBV28 and TRBJ2-1; D uncertain. CDR3 length: 11 residues. Germline V gene sequence: CDR1 MDHEN, CDR2 SYDVKM. The ends were cut back, 3 bases at V and 3 bases at J, with 0 bases in the middle. The CDR3 nucleotides are TGTGCCAGCAGTTTCTACAATGAGCAGTTCTTC. Its translation: CASSFYNEQFF.

The J gene is TRBJ2-5, the V gene TRBV27, with D uncertain. CDR3 length equals 14 residues. Trimming removed 3 bases at V and 5 bases at J, with 13 bases between. Germline V gene lookup returns CDR1 MNHEY and CDR2 SMNVEV (reference sequence). The CDR3 is CASSFLGSWETQYF. As DNA, the CDR3 is TGTGCCAGCAGTTTCTTAGGATCGTGGGAGACCCAGTACTTC.

The V and J genes are TRBV14 and TRBJ1-1; D remains ambiguous. The V gene lost 6 bases and the J gene lost 5 bases, with 10 bases spanning the gap. There are 12 residues in the CDR3. Germline V gene data show CDR1 as SGHDN and CDR2 as FVKESK. The CDR3 loop reads CASSLGWTEAFF. In DNA, the CDR3 is TGTGCCAGCAGTCTCGGTTGGACTGAAGCTTTCTTT.

The V and J genes are TRBV29-1 and TRBJ2-1, with a possible D match to TRBD1 (6 bases). With 3 bases removed from V and 0 bases from J, the gap between germline ends came to 21 bases. The germline V gene encodes CDR1 SQVTM and CDR2 ANQGSEA. The CDR3 is 18 residues long. The CDR3 loop is CSVDAGVVTGRSYNEQFF. CDR3 DNA sequence: TGCAGCGTTGACGCAGGGGTCGTCACAGGCCGCTCCTACAATGAGCAGTTCTTC.

V is TRBV2 and J is TRBJ1-1; D uncertain. The CDR3 runs to 13 residues. Germline CDR1 SNHLY, CDR2 FYNNEI. Trimming took off 8 bases at V and 1 base at J, with 11 bases between the two ends. This CDR3 reads CASPSRGNTEAFF. The CDR3 DNA follows: TGTGCCAGCCCTAGTCGGGGGAACACTGAAGCTTTCTTT.

The gene calls are TRBV29-1 and TRBJ2-1; D perhaps matches TRBD2 (7 bases). CDR1 is SQVTM and CDR2 is ANQGSEA in the germline V gene. CDR3 length: 19 residues. Trimming stripped 8 bases from V and 0 bases from J, with 29 bases between. As DNA, the CDR3 is TGCAGCCCCTGGGGGGGGACATCCGGGCCGAGAAGCTCCTACAATGAGCAGTTCTTC. Translating it yields CSPWGGTSGPRSSYNEQFF.

This clone was found a few times. This chain connects TRBV11-2 to TRBJ2-4, with 14 nucleotides matching TRBD2. With 5 bases clipped from V and 1 base from J, the junction kept 7 bases outside the gene matches. Germline V gives CDR1 SGHAT, CDR2 FQNNGV. This CDR3 contains 18 residues. The CDR3 is CASSPTSGRDGAKNIQYF. Here the CDR3 DNA reads TGTGCCAGCAGCCCGACTAGCGGGAGGGATGGGGCCAAAAACATTCAGTACTTC.

This clone has just one count. V and J are TRBV7-9 and TRBJ1-5; 8 bases map to TRBD1. CDR3 length: 13 amino acids. Germline CDR1 SEHNR, CDR2 FQNEAQ (reference sequence). Losses at the gene ends were 5 bases for V and 7 bases for J; bases not matched to a gene: 4. This CDR3 is CASSPGGLQPQHF. CDR3 nucleotide sequence: TGTGCCAGCAGCCCAGGGGGCTTACAGCCCCAGCATTTT.

As to this clone: Other DNA sequences within the sample encode an identical CDR3. The chain links TRBV27 to TRBJ2-2; 12 positions match TRBD2. Germline lookup yields CDR1 MNHEY and CDR2 SMNVEV (reference sequence). This CDR3 contains 15 residues. V trimming: 2 bases; J trimming: 5 bases; junction bases outside the gene matches: 0. CDR3 region: CASSLGTSGTGELFF. In DNA, the CDR3 is TGTGCCAGCAGTTTAGGGACTAGCGGGACCGGGGAGCTGTTTTTT.

The chain combines TRBV13 with TRBJ2-7; D is possibly TRBD1 or TRBD2 (5 bases each). Germline V lookup: CDR1 PRHDT, CDR2 FYEKMQ (reference sequence). This CDR3 comprises 14 residues. V lost 5 bases and J 2 bases, leaving 13 bases between the germline ends. The CDR3 protein is CASSRGPTAYEQYF. In DNA, the CDR3 is TGTGCCAGCAGCCGGGGACCGACCGCCTACGAGCAGTACTTC.

The chain links TRBV5-1 to TRBJ2-7, with a tentative D call TRBD1 (6 bases). CDR1 is SGHRS, CDR2 YFSETQ, per germline. V was trimmed by 2 bases and J by 5 bases, leaving 17 bases between them. The CDR3 contains 15 residues. The CDR3 here is CASSLRQGQRDEQYF. The DNA of the CDR3 is TGCGCCAGCAGCTTAAGGCAGGGACAAAGGGACGAGCAGTACTTC.

This chain connects TRBV7-9 to TRBJ2-5; tentative D call: TRBD1 (6 bases). The V end lost 1 base, the J end lost 6 bases, and 9 bases lay between the germline ends. Germline-derived CDR1 and CDR2 are SEHNR and FQNEAQ (reference sequence). The CDR3 sequence is 13 residues long. The CDR3 DNA follows: TGTGCCAGCAGCTTAGACAGGGATCAGACCCAGTACTTC. Translation gives CASSLDRDQTQYF.

The chain recombines TRBV27 with TRBJ2-7; D not resolved. The CDR3 runs 14 residues. Germline CDR1 MNHEY, CDR2 SMNVEV (reference sequence). The germline V and J ends were trimmed by 5 bases and 2 bases, with 13 bases remaining between them. In nucleotides, the CDR3 is TGTGCCAGCAGTCTAGGTTTGAGCGCCTACGAGCAGTACTTC. Its translation is CASSLGLSAYEQYF.

This clone appeared a few times. The chain joins TRBV19 to TRBJ1-2; D is uncertain. Germline loops: CDR1 LNHDA, CDR2 SQIVND (reference sequence). The CDR3 runs to 15 residues. Deletions cut 3 bases from V and 3 bases from J, with 14 bases between. In nucleotides, the CDR3 is TGTGCCAGTAGTATTTCCACGGGATCTGACTATGGCTACACCTTC. Translating it yields CASSISTGSDYGYTF.

J is TRBJ1-1 and V is TRBV27; no definite D call. This CDR3 spans 14 amino acids. Trimming pared 8 bases from V and 3 bases from J, leaving 16 bases between. Germline loops: CDR1 MNHEY, CDR2 SMNVEV (reference sequence). CDR3 nucleotide sequence: TGTGCCAGCCGGAAGGCGCCTGGGGACACTGAAGCTTTCTTT. Protein product: CASRKAPGDTEAFF.

V gene TRBV19 combines with J gene TRBJ2-7; 8 bases fit TRBD1. This CDR3 contains 15 residues. Germline CDR1 reads LNHDA; CDR2 reads SQIVND (reference sequence). Trimming at V came to 3 bases and at J to 3 bases, leaving 7 bases not matched to a gene. This CDR3 reads CASSINQGANYEQYF. The CDR3, as DNA: TGTGCCAGTAGTATTAACCAGGGGGCAAACTACGAGCAGTACTTC.

To note about this clone: Other nucleotide sequences in the sample specify the same CDR3. J is TRBJ2-7 and V is TRBV2; 7 bases match TRBD2. The CDR3 consists of 12 residues. The V and J ends lost 4 bases and 3 bases, in that order; junction bases with no gene match: 0. Germline V lookup: CDR1 SNHLY, CDR2 FYNNEI. The CDR3 reads CASSGGSYEQYF. CDR3 coding DNA: TGTGCCAGCAGTGGCGGGAGCTACGAGCAGTACTTC.

The V call is TRBV27, the J call TRBJ1-1; no reliable D call. Trimming removed 5 bases at V and 5 bases at J, with 12 bases between. Germline CDR1 is MNHEY and CDR2 is SMNVEV (reference sequence). The CDR3 sequence is 13 residues long. The CDR3 DNA sequence: TGTGCCAGCAGTCTAGACTTAGGGACTGAAGCTTTCTTT. This sequence encodes CASSLDLGTEAFF.

This clone was recorded once. The chain recombines TRBV6-5 with TRBJ2-5; D call uncertain. Per germline, CDR1 MNHEY and CDR2 SVGAGI. This CDR3 region has 12 residues. V dropped 8 bases and J dropped 1 base, with 8 bases sitting between them. CDR3 sequence reads: CASWAVQETQYF. The CDR3 nucleotides are TGTGCCAGCTGGGCAGTCCAAGAGACCCAGTACTTC.

The chain is built from TRBV9 and TRBJ1-1, with a tentative D call TRBD1 (6 bases). The CDR3 contains 14 residues. V gave up 4 bases and J gave up 9 bases, with 19 bases separating them. Germline V gene lookup returns CDR1 SGDLS and CDR2 YYNGEE. The CDR3 DNA is TGTGCCAGCAGCCCCCTAAAATCAGGGGAGCAAGCTTTCTTT. Its translation is CASSPLKSGEQAFF.

Remarks on this clone: Other DNA sequences of this sample code for an identical CDR3. The rearrangement links TRBV4-1 to TRBJ2-7; D gene unclear. The V end lost 3 bases, the J end lost 5 bases, and 5 bases lay between the germline ends. Germline CDR1 is MGHRA and CDR2 is YSYEKL. The CDR3 contains 11 residues. Here the CDR3 reads CASSQGNEQYF. The CDR3 DNA reads as TGCGCCAGCAGCCAGGGTAACGAGCAGTACTTC.

J is TRBJ1-2 and V is TRBV6-5, with D uncertain. Germline CDR1 is MNHEY and CDR2 is SVGAGI. The V end lost 6 bases, the J end lost 8 bases, and 10 bases lay between the germline ends. This CDR3 contains 11 residues. CDR3 in amino acids: CASSSLGGYTF. The CDR3, as DNA: TGTGCCAGCAGCTCCCTGGGCGGCTACACCTTC.

This chain uses TRBV6-6 with TRBJ2-1; no clear D gene. This CDR3 region has 11 residues. V dropped 2 bases and J dropped 5 bases, with 1 base sitting between them. Per the germline V gene, CDR1 is MNHNY and CDR2 is SVGAGI (reference sequence). CDR3 amino acids: CASSYNNEQFF. Here the CDR3 DNA reads TGTGCCAGCAGTTACAACAATGAGCAGTTCTTC.

The V and J genes are TRBV10-3 and TRBJ2-1; D call uncertain. The germline CDR1 and CDR2 sequences are ENHRY and SYGVKD. This CDR3 has 13 amino acids. With 3 bases removed from V and 4 bases from J, the gap between germline ends came to 7 bases. Here the CDR3 DNA reads TGTGCCATCAGTGACCCAGCATACAATGAGCAGTTCTTC. Protein: CAISDPAYNEQFF.

The CDR3 DNA reads TGTGCCAGCAGCTTAGCGCTCGGGCTAGGAAACATTCAGTACTTC. Residues: CASSLALGLGNIQYF. This chain joins TRBV7-8 and TRBJ2-4; D remains unclear. The V and J ends lost 0 bases and 6 bases respectively, with 12 bases between them. CDR1 and CDR2 from the germline V gene are SGHVS and FQNEAQ. CDR3 length equals 15 residues.

This clone turned up a few times. The chain uses TRBV7-9 and TRBJ1-5; D possibly corresponds to TRBD1 (6 bases). Trimming left V 1 base short and J 4 bases short, with 14 bases between. CDR1 and CDR2 (germline): SEHNR, FQNEAQ (reference sequence). The CDR3 extends over 16 amino acids. The CDR3 DNA reads as TGTGCCAGCAGCTTAGTGACGGAGGGGGGTAATCAGCCCCAGCATTTT. This codes for CASSLVTEGGNQPQHF.